These T cell receptor beta chains were read from a single sample in a study of T cell repertoires in cytomegalovirus infection. MiXCR, run by TCRdb on the reads, gives a single entry per CDR3 protein. The table lists 290,000 or so distinct CDR3 sequences, about 9.2% of them singletons. The sequenced sample was PBMCs. Receptor source: a human donor in good health (CMV status not recorded). Some clones in this sample may be carry-over from other donors' samples. CDR3s include the opening cysteine and the closing phenylalanine or tryptophan. Each record gives: clone size, J gene, V gene, D gene, CDR3 protein, CDR3 DNA. The D gene is left open where the match is weak. Part of the rows lack a size; the others show once, few, many or a class for expanded clones.

>NA|TRBJ2-2|TRBV6-1|NA
CASSEGGHTTSPGELFF
TGTGCCAGCAGTGAAGGGGGACACACTACCTCACCCGGGGAGCTGTTTTTT
>many|TRBJ2-3|TRBV7-2|NA
CASSLLSGLPTDTQYF
TGTGCCAGCAGCCTACTAAGCGGGCTTCCTACAGATACGCAGTATTTT
>many|TRBJ2-5|TRBV29-1|TRBD2
CSVEGLAPQETQYF
TGCAGCGTTGAGGGACTAGCCCCACAAGAGACCCAGTACTTC
>NA|TRBJ2-2|TRBV12-3/TRBV12-4|NA
CASSLIYTGELFF
TGTGCCAGCAGTTTAATCTACACCGGGGAGCTGTTTTTT
>many|TRBJ2-1|TRBV6-2/TRBV6-3|TRBD2
CASSPYPASGGAGNEQFF
TGTGCCAGCAGTCCATACCCGGCTAGCGGGGGGGCCGGGAATGAGCAGTTCTTC
>many|TRBJ2-1|TRBV7-9|TRBD1
CASGDRDRGSYNEQFF
TGTGCCAGCGGAGACCGGGACAGGGGCTCCTACAATGAGCAGTTCTTC
>many|TRBJ2-1|TRBV28|TRBD1
CASRSGTEIHEQFF
TGTGCCAGCAGGTCCGGGACAGAAATCCATGAGCAGTTCTTC
>NA|TRBJ1-6|TRBV7-2|NA
CASMSGRNLNSPLHF
TGTGCCAGCATGAGCGGGAGGAACCTAAATTCACCCCTCCACTTT
>many|TRBJ2-3|TRBV20-1|NA
CSAIERGRGGAGDTQYF
TGCAGTGCTATAGAACGGGGCCGTGGGGGGGCCGGAGATACGCAGTATTTT
>few|TRBJ1-5|TRBV19|NA
CATRGGTGNQPQHF
TGTGCCACCCGCGGGGGGACCGGAAATCAGCCCCAGCATTTT
>NA|TRBJ2-2|TRBV19|NA
CASSIGPQVRELFF
TGTGCCAGTAGTATAGGGCCGCAGGTCCGGGAGCTGTTTTTT
>few|TRBJ2-3|TRBV5-1|NA
CASSLDGESSTDTQYF
TGCGCCAGCAGCTTGGACGGGGAGTCTAGCACAGATACGCAGTATTTT
>many|TRBJ2-1|TRBV7-2|NA
CASGKEVSEQFF
TGTGCCAGCGGCAAGGAAGTAAGTGAGCAGTTCTTC
>many|TRBJ2-7|TRBV29-1|NA
CSIYVPYEQYF
TGCAGCATTTACGTCCCCTACGAGCAGTACTTC
>many|TRBJ2-2|TRBV20-1|NA
CSARKGTHTGELFF
TGCAGTGCTAGGAAAGGGACTCACACCGGGGAGCTGTTTTTT
>few|TRBJ2-5|TRBV20-1|TRBD2
CSASDGLVQETQYF
TGCAGTGCTAGTGACGGACTAGTACAAGAGACCCAGTACTTC
>many|TRBJ2-1|TRBV5-4|TRBD1
CASSGTGGVSYNEQFF
TGTGCCAGCAGCGGGACAGGGGGCGTCTCCTACAATGAGCAGTTCTTC
>many|TRBJ1-2|TRBV14|TRBD1
CASSQDGGQARRGYTF
TGTGCCAGCAGCCAAGATGGAGGACAGGCCAGGAGGGGCTACACCTTC
>many|TRBJ2-1|TRBV7-2|TRBD1
CASSLEVTGYNEQFF
TGTGCCAGCAGCTTAGAAGTGACAGGGTACAATGAGCAGTTCTTC
>many|TRBJ2-1|TRBV29-1|TRBD2
CSVRTSGGYEQFF
TGCAGCGTTCGGACTAGCGGGGGCTATGAGCAGTTCTTC
>NA|TRBJ1-4|TRBV20-1|TRBD1
CSVPQGQTNEKLFF
TGCAGTGTCCCACAGGGGCAAACTAATGAAAAACTGTTTTTT
>few|TRBJ2-1|TRBV29-1|TRBD1
CSVGQGYNEQFF
TGCAGCGTCGGACAGGGATACAATGAGCAGTTCTTC
>many|TRBJ1-2|TRBV20-1|NA
CSASRGGSYGYTF
TGCAGTGCTAGTAGGGGCGGGTCCTATGGCTACACCTTC
>many|TRBJ2-5|TRBV7-2|NA
CASSLDKGTQYF
TGTGCCAGCAGCTTAGACAAAGGGACCCAGTACTTC
>many|TRBJ2-5|TRBV4-1|NA
CASSQAGTYQETQYF
TGCGCCAGCAGCCAGGCCGGGACATACCAAGAGACCCAGTACTTC
>many|TRBJ2-1|TRBV7-3|NA
CASSLSGVVSEQFF
TGTGCCAGCAGCTTAAGTGGGGTGGTGTCTGAGCAGTTCTTC
>NA|TRBJ2-3|TRBV20-1|NA
CSREGSTDTQYF
TGCAGCCGGGAAGGAAGCACAGATACGCAGTATTTT
>NA|TRBJ2-1|TRBV4-2|TRBD1
CASSQTGTAYNEQFF
TGTGCCAGCAGCCAAACCGGGACAGCCTACAATGAGCAGTTCTTC
>many|TRBJ2-1|TRBV24-1|NA
CATSDPGTSNEQFF
TGTGCCACCAGTGATCCGGGGACCTCTAATGAGCAGTTCTTC
>many|TRBJ2-5|TRBV29-1|NA
CSVSLLKGGETQYF
TGCAGCGTTTCCCTACTCAAGGGAGGAGAGACCCAGTACTTC
>many|TRBJ2-7|TRBV6-1|TRBD1
CASSGQGPSYEQYF
TGTGCCAGCAGTGGACAGGGGCCCTCCTACGAGCAGTACTTC
>few|TRBJ2-3|TRBV10-3|TRBD1
CAISDPGQGAADTQYF
TGTGCCATCAGTGACCCTGGACAGGGGGCCGCAGATACGCAGTATTTT
>NA|TRBJ1-5|TRBV18|NA
CASSLDRITQPQHF
TGTGCCAGCTCACTTGACAGAATCACTCAGCCCCAGCATTTT
>many|TRBJ2-7|TRBV29-1|TRBD1
CAADRADEQYF
TGCGCCGCCGACAGGGCCGACGAGCAGTACTTC
>few|TRBJ1-1|TRBV29-1|TRBD1
CSVAGTGSSGRTEAFF
TGCAGCGTGGCCGGGACAGGATCTTCAGGGCGCACTGAAGCTTTCTTT
>many|TRBJ2-5|TRBV7-2|TRBD2
CASSLVAGGLGAQYF
TGTGCCAGCAGCTTAGTAGCGGGGGGCCTCGGGGCCCAGTACTTC
>many|TRBJ1-1|TRBV7-2|TRBD1
CASSSTGGWNTEAFF
TGTGCCAGCAGCTCGACAGGGGGGTGGAACACTGAAGCTTTCTTT
>many|TRBJ1-6|TRBV7-2|NA
CASSLFPWTHQGSLLHF
TGTGCCAGCAGCTTATTCCCTTGGACACACCAGGGTTCCCTCCTCCACTTT
>few|TRBJ1-5|TRBV28|NA
CASSLGFPVGNQPQHF
TGTGCCAGCAGTTTGGGCTTCCCTGTAGGGAATCAGCCCCAGCATTTT
>many|TRBJ1-1|TRBV4-1|NA
CASSRDTGRTEAFF
TGCGCCAGCAGCCGGGACACAGGGAGAACTGAAGCTTTCTTT
>NA|TRBJ2-6|TRBV29-1|TRBD1
CSVFSEKTGQVQSGANVLTF
TGCAGCGTTTTTTCCGAAAAAACCGGACAGGTCCAGTCTGGGGCCAACGTCCTGACTTTC
>few|TRBJ2-4|TRBV5-1|TRBD2
CASSLTSGDKNIQYF
TGCGCCAGCAGCTTGACTAGCGGGGACAAAAACATTCAGTACTTC
>many|TRBJ2-1|TRBV2|NA
CASSDLRRGVYNEQFF
TGTGCCAGCAGTGACCTGCGCAGGGGAGTCTACAATGAGCAGTTCTTC
>NA|TRBJ1-2|TRBV20-1|NA
CSAFKQDSYGYTF
TGCAGTGCGTTCAAACAGGACTCCTATGGCTACACCTTC
>many|TRBJ2-5|TRBV12-3/TRBV12-4|TRBD1
CASTGQGEETQYF
TGTGCCAGCACGGGACAGGGAGAAGAGACCCAGTACTTC